These T cell receptor beta chains were read from a single sample in a study of T-cell reconstitution after alpha-beta-depleted transplantation in children. TCRdb re-analysed the PCR reads in MiXCR, keeping a single row per CDR3 protein. The data show around 380,000 distinct CDR3 sequences, with approximately 11% seen just once and 4.5% to 7% held by the top ten. This specimen was PBMCs from the stem cell graft donor, taken from the stem cell graft. The receptors were gathered from a human donor who donated a stem cell graft to a child with acute myeloid leukemia. CDR3s include the opening cysteine and the closing phenylalanine or tryptophan. A D gene is named only where the DNA matches it firmly. Only part of the rows carry a size: once, few, many, or a class if the clone is expanded.

J	V	size	D	DNA	CDR3
TRBJ2-7	TRBV10-3	NA	TRBD2	TGTGCCATCAGTGAGGGACTAGCGGGAGTCTACGAGCAGTACTTC	CAISEGLAGVYEQYF
TRBJ2-7	TRBV20-1	NA	TRBD2	TGCAGTGCTAGTGGCGGGAGCTGGTACGAGCAGTACTTC	CSASGGSWYEQYF
TRBJ1-4	TRBV5-1	few	NA	TGCGCCAGCAGCTTGTTCGGGGCGGCTAATGAAAAACTGTTTTTT	CASSLFGAANEKLFF
TRBJ1-2	TRBV4-3	NA	TRBD1	TGCGCCAGCAGTACCAGGGGGTACTATGGCTACACCTTC	CASSTRGYYGYTF
TRBJ2-7	TRBV5-1	NA	TRBD2	TGCGCCAGCAGCTTGCCGGGAGGGACCTACGAGCAGTACTTC	CASSLPGGTYEQYF
TRBJ2-3	TRBV2	few	TRBD2	TGTGCCAGCAGTGAATCTAGCGGGGGTACAGATACGCAGTATTTT	CASSESSGGTDTQYF
TRBJ2-1	TRBV5-6	many	TRBD2	TGTGCCAGCAGCTTGGCCAGGGCCGGGACTAGCGGGTACAATGAGCAGTTCTTC	CASSLARAGTSGYNEQFF
TRBJ2-2	TRBV2	NA	TRBD2	TGTGCCAGTGGACTAGCGGGGAACACCGGGGAGCTGTTTTTT	CASGLAGNTGELFF
TRBJ2-3	TRBV12-3/TRBV12-4	few	TRBD2	TGTGCCAGCAGTTTCCGGGAGGGAGATACGCAGTATTTT	CASSFREGDTQYF
TRBJ2-3	TRBV2	NA	NA	TGTGCCAGCAAGACGGGGGGCCGCACAGATACGCAGTATTTT	CASKTGGRTDTQYF
TRBJ1-1	TRBV15	NA	NA	TGTGCCACCAGCAGAGGCAGGGTGGACACTGAAGCTTTCTTT	CATSRGRVDTEAFF
TRBJ1-1	TRBV5-6	NA	NA	TGTGCCAGCAGCAGGGGACAAAGGAACACTGAAGCTTTCTTT	CASSRGQRNTEAFF
TRBJ2-5	TRBV7-2	NA	TRBD1	TGTGCCAGCAGCTTACGTTCCTGGGACAGACAAGAGACCCAGTACTTC	CASSLRSWDRQETQYF
TRBJ2-7	TRBV20-1	few	TRBD2	TGCAGTGCTAGCACAGAGATTCTAGCGGGAGATGGTGGGCCCTACGAGCAGTACTTC	CSASTEILAGDGGPYEQYF
TRBJ2-1	TRBV5-1	few	TRBD1	TGCGCCAGCAGCTTGAGGGGGACAGGGTTGTACAATGAGCAGTTCTTC	CASSLRGTGLYNEQFF
TRBJ2-3	TRBV20-1	NA	TRBD2	TGCAGTGCTAACCCCCTGGGACTAGCGGGAATCACAGATACGCAGTATTTT	CSANPLGLAGITDTQYF
TRBJ2-5	TRBV7-8	few	NA	TGTGCCAGCAGCACCGGTGGGGGATTGGGCCAAGAGACCCAGTACTTC	CASSTGGGLGQETQYF
TRBJ2-3	TRBV9	medium-sized	NA	TGTGCCAGCAGCGTAGGGAGGTATAAAGATACGCAGTATTTT	CASSVGRYKDTQYF
TRBJ1-1	TRBV25-1	few	TRBD1	TGTGCCAGCAGGAAGACAGGGGGCACTGAAGCTTTCTTT	CASRKTGGTEAFF
TRBJ2-1	TRBV20-1	many	NA	TGCAGTGCAAAAGGCCCACTAAGTCCGTTCTTC	CSAKGPLSPFF
TRBJ2-7	TRBV27	few	NA	TGTGCCAGCAGTTTAGTGTGGGGGCCCAACGAGCAGTACTTC	CASSLVWGPNEQYF
TRBJ2-3	TRBV12-3/TRBV12-4	few	NA	TGTGCCAGCAGCCGTTCTTCTGGCGGAGATAATACGCAGTATTTT	CASSRSSGGDNTQYF
TRBJ1-2	TRBV29-1	NA	NA	TGCAGCGTTGGAGGGGGGCTATATGGCTACACCTTC	CSVGGGLYGYTF
TRBJ2-3	TRBV28	few	NA	TGTGCCAGCAGTTTAATTGAGCCTGATACGCAGTATTTT	CASSLIEPDTQYF
TRBJ2-7	TRBV5-5	many	TRBD2	TGTGCCAGCAGCTCTACTAGCGGGAAGGCTTTGCTCGAGCAGTACTTC	CASSSTSGKALLEQYF
TRBJ2-1	TRBV5-1	NA	TRBD2	TGCGCCAGCAGCGATGGGACTAGCGGGGATAATGAGCAGTTCTTC	CASSDGTSGDNEQFF
TRBJ2-1	TRBV5-1	NA	TRBD1	TGCGCCAGCAGGGGGACAGTCTCCTACAATGAGCAGTTCTTC	CASRGTVSYNEQFF
TRBJ2-3	TRBV20-1	few	TRBD1	TGCAGTGCTAGAGATCTTTGGGACAGGGTTGATACGCAGTATTTT	CSARDLWDRVDTQYF
TRBJ2-7	TRBV5-1	many	NA	TGCGCCAGCAGCTTTAATGGTGCCCTCTACGAGCAGTACTTC	CASSFNGALYEQYF
TRBJ1-5	TRBV5-1	many	NA	TGCGCCAGCAGCTCGGACGGAATTAGCAATCAGCCCCAGCATTTT	CASSSDGISNQPQHF
TRBJ2-1	TRBV7-2	few	NA	TGTGCCAGCAGCTCGGGACTCCTCCGCGGTGAGCAGTTCTTC	CASSSGLLRGEQFF
TRBJ2-3	TRBV5-1	NA	NA	TGCGCCAGCAGCGGCACCCGGGGGTCCGGCACAGATACGCAGTATTTT	CASSGTRGSGTDTQYF
TRBJ2-7	TRBV28	NA	TRBD1	TGTGCCAGCAGTTTGGCAGGGACAGGGAACGACGAGCAGTACTTC	CASSLAGTGNDEQYF
TRBJ2-3	TRBV10-2	many	NA	TGCGCCAGCGTCAGGGAGGGGGCCACAGATACGCAGTATTTT	CASVREGATDTQYF
TRBJ2-4	TRBV20-1	few	TRBD2	TGCAGTGCTAGAGTACAGCCGACTAGCAGCATTCAGTACTTC	CSARVQPTSSIQYF
TRBJ2-1	TRBV13	NA	TRBD2	TGTGCCAGCAGCTTAGCTCTAGCGGGGGCATACAATGAGCAGTTCTTC	CASSLALAGAYNEQFF
TRBJ1-6	TRBV6-1	few	NA	TGTGCCAGCAGTGAAACAGGGAAGACCTCACCCCTCCACTTT	CASSETGKTSPLHF
TRBJ2-3	TRBV20-1	NA	TRBD2	TGCAGTGCGACCAAACGGACTAGCGGGAGGAGCACAGATACGCAGTATTTT	CSATKRTSGRSTDTQYF
TRBJ1-5	TRBV6-1	many	TRBD1	TGTGCCAGCAGCCAAGGGGGCGAACAGCCCCAGCATTTT	CASSQGGEQPQHF
TRBJ2-1	TRBV27	NA	NA	TGTGCCAGCAGTTTACGCGGGGCCGACAATGAGCAGTTCTTC	CASSLRGADNEQFF
TRBJ2-7	TRBV14	few	NA	TGTGCCAGCAGCCAAGTTCAGGGGAACTCCTACGAGCAGTACTTC	CASSQVQGNSYEQYF
TRBJ1-1	TRBV27	many	TRBD1	TGTGCCAGCAGTCCCCAGGGGGCGGTTACTGAAGCTTTCTTT	CASSPQGAVTEAFF